The 4 T cell receptor beta chains given below trace back to one sample, sequenced in a study of blood T cells in healthy people across ages. The second PCR ran 7 to 11 cycles with a sample-barcoded 5' primer and J-beta primers. Using its own MiXCR run on the 5' RACE reads, TCRdb lists one record per CDR3 protein. Of about 380,000 distinct CDR3 sequences detected, about 52% appear once; the ten largest clones hold around 53%. The sequenced sample was blood. The receptors shown here come from a man aged 55 to 70 in good health.

The chain carries TRBV6-1 and TRBJ2-1, with 10 bases that match TRBD2. CDR3 size: 17 residues. The V segment lost 6 bases and the J segment 7 bases; nucleotides outside the gene matches: 15. CDR1 is MNHNS, CDR2 SASEGT, per germline. CDR3 DNA: TGTGCCAGCAGCTCCGGCGGGCCTAGCGGGGGTGGTAATGAGCAGTTCTTC. It translates to CASSSGGPSGGGNEQFF.

This clonotype was seen many times. The chain employs TRBV29-1 and TRBJ2-3, with 9 positions matching TRBD1. The CDR3 loop spans 12 amino acids. Germline CDR1 is SQVTM and CDR2 is ANQGSEA. Losses at the gene ends were 6 bases for V and 8 bases for J; bases not matched to a gene: 6. The CDR3 region is CSVLVQGATQYF. The DNA of the CDR3 is TGCAGCGTCCTAGTACAGGGGGCTACGCAGTATTTT.

This clonotype has just a few counts. This chain joins TRBV12-3 or TRBV12-4 and TRBJ1-2; TRBD1 is a possible D gene (6 bases). Trimming shortened V by 6 bases and J by 4 bases, and 21 bases separated the two germline ends. This CDR3 has 16 amino acids. The CDR3 spells CASRLNREQRRYGYTF. The DNA of the CDR3 is TGTGCCAGCAGGTTGAACAGGGAACAACGACGCTATGGCTACACCTTC.

The chain employs TRBV7-2 and TRBJ2-5, with D unclear. V was cut by 1 base and J by 1 base, with 19 bases left in between. CDR1 SGHTA and CDR2 FQGNSA come from the germline V gene. The CDR3 sequence is 18 residues long. CDR3 in DNA: TGTGCCAGCAGCTTAGGCTGGAAACGTCCCAGCATCCAAGAGACCCAGTACTTC. Translating it yields CASSLGWKRPSIQETQYF.